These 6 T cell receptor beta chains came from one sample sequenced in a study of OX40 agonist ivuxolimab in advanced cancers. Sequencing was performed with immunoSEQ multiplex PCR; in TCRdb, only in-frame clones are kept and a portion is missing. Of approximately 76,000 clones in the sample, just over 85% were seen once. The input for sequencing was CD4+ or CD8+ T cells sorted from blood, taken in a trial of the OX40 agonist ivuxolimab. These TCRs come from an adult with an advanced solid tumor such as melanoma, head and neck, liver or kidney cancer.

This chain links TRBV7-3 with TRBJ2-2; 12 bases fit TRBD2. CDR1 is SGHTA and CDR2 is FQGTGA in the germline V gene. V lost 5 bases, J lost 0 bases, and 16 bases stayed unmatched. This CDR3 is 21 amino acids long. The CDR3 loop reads CASSHTSLVRLAGANTGELFF. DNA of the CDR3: TGTGCCAGCAGCCATACCTCCCTCGTCCGACTAGCGGGAGCGAACACCGGGGAGCTGTTTTTT.

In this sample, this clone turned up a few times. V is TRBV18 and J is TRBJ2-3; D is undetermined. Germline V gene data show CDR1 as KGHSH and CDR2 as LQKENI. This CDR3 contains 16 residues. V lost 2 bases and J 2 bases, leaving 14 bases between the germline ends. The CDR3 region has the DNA TGTGCCAGCTCACCAAGCACCTGGACGCACACAGATACGCAGTATTTT. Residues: CASSPSTWTHTDTQYF.

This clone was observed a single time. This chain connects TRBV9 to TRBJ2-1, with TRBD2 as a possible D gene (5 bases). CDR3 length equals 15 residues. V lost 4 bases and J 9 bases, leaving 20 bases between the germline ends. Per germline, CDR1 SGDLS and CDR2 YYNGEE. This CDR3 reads CASSPHISGSVEQFF. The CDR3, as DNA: TGTGCCAGCAGCCCCCATATATCGGGGAGTGTTGAGCAGTTCTTC. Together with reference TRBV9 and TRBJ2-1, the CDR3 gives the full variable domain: DSGVTQTPKHLITATGQRVTLRCSPRSGDLSVYWYQQSLDQGLQFLIQYYNGEERAKGNILERFSAQQFPDLHSELNLSSLELGDSALYFCASSPHISGSVEQFFGPGTRLTVL.

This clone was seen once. The CDR3 DNA is TGTGCCAGCCGGAGGGAATTGAACACTGAAGCTTTCTTT. It codes for CASRRELNTEAFF. The V call is TRBV7-2, the J call TRBJ1-1; D gene unclear. In germline, CDR1 is SGHTA, CDR2 FQGNSA. The CDR3 is made up of 13 amino acids. Between the trimmed V and J ends, which lost 8 bases and 0 bases, there was a span of 10 bases.

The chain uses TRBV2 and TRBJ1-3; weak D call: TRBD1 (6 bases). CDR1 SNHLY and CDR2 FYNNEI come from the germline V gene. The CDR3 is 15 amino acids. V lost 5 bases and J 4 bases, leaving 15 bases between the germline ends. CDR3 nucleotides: TGTGCCAGCAGTTTGGCAGGGGTAAAAGGAAACACCATATATTTT. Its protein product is CASSLAGVKGNTIYF.

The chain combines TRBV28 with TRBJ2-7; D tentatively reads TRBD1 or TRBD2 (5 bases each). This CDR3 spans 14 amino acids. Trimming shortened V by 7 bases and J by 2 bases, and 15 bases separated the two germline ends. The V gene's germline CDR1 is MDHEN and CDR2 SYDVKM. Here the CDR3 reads CASTGQQITYEQYF. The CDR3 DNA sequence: TGTGCCAGCACGGGGCAGCAAATCACCTACGAGCAGTACTTC. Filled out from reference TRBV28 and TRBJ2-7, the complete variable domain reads DVKVTQSSRYLVKRTGEKVFLECVQDMDHENMFWYRQDPGLGLRLIYFSYDVKMKEKGDIPEGYSVSREKKERFSLILESASTNQTSMYLCASTGQQITYEQYFGPGTRLTVT.